This T cell receptor beta chain was captured in a study of cytomegalovirus exposure and HLA in healthy donors. For the study at large: An analysis done earlier identified more than 90 million unique TCR beta sequences from approximately 180 million T cells. Overall study findings and caveats: A later analysis, which compared TCR beta chains of equal frequency, found the HLA-associated ones more clonally expanded. In vitro checks showed that a few CMV-associated chains really do target CMV antigens.

This CDR3 region has 16 residues. Germline lookup yields CDR1 SEHNR and CDR2 FQNEAQ (reference sequence). Deletions cut 6 bases from V and 1 base from J, with 17 bases between. At the time of sampling, donors were nominally healthy, though unrecorded immune exposures were likely. This clone was counted between two and nine times. No antigen is known for it. The PCR employed 60 Vbeta primers together with 13 Jbeta primers. This table comes from immunoSEQ multiplex PCR, and its TCRdb copy is limited to in-frame clones, with some not included. The data show about 140,000 clones, approximately 70% seen once.

The chain links TRBV7-9 to TRBJ2-3; tentative D call: TRBD1 (5 bases). The receptor was isolated from a woman in her forties in good health and CMV-seronegative. Sequenced material: PBMCs. CDR3 nucleotides: TGTGCCAGCAGTAGCAGGGTTTCATCTCGCACAGATACGCAGTATTTT. Its translation is CASSSRVSSRTDTQYF.